These 5 T cell receptor beta chains were sequenced from one sample in a study of CD8 T cells in ankylosing spondylitis (dated by TCRdb to about 2017). The library was generated by 5' RACE. Sequencer: Illumina HiSeq 2500. TCRdb itself trimmed the public reads at Q25 with fastp, ran MiXCR and retained productive beta chains. Entries are consolidated by CDR3 protein sequence, retaining the most common genes and DNA. The sample includes about 160,000 distinct CDR3 sequences, with about 18% observed a single time. The ten largest clones represent approximately 8% of the sample. Sample: blood, either unsorted or a sorted T cell fraction (not recorded which). The origin of the receptors is a male donor with ankylosing spondylitis or in good health (not recorded which).

This clonotype was detected ten times or more. J is TRBJ2-1 and V is TRBV27; 12 bases are a match to TRBD2. The J segment lost 4 bases and the V segment lost 6 bases, leaving 13 bases of the junction unmatched. This CDR3 has 18 amino acids. Germline loops: CDR1 MNHEY, CDR2 SMNVEV (reference sequence). CDR3 nucleotides: TGTGCCAGCAGCTCCCCCTCCCTAGCGGGAGGGCGTTACAATGAGCAGTTCTTC. Its protein is CASSSPSLAGGRYNEQFF.

This clonotype was counted many times. The chain combines TRBV7-2 with TRBJ1-1, with D possibly TRBD1 on 6 matching bases. The CDR3 has 14 residues. From germline, CDR1 is SGHTA and CDR2 FQGNSA. The V gene lost 5 bases and the J gene lost 0 bases, with 10 bases spanning the gap. The CDR3 region has the DNA TGTGCCAGCAGCGTCCAGGGGATGAACACTGAAGCTTTCTTT. Amino acid sequence: CASSVQGMNTEAFF.

Only a few counts were recorded for this clonotype. The rearrangement links TRBV28 to TRBJ2-3, with D unresolved. The germline gives CDR1 MDHEN, CDR2 SYDVKM. The CDR3 runs 10 residues. V was cut by 5 bases and J by 7 bases, with 4 bases left in between. CDR3: CASSHNTQYF. In nucleotides, the CDR3 is TGTGCCAGCAGTCATAATACGCAGTATTTT.

The rearrangement uses TRBV20-1 and TRBJ1-1; possible D gene TRBD1, 6 bases. The V and J ends lost 5 bases and 0 bases respectively, with 13 bases between them. Germline CDR1 and CDR2: DFQATT and SNEGSKA (reference sequence). The CDR3 covers 14 residues. The CDR3 DNA reads TGCAGTGCTCCCTCGGGACATATGAACACTGAAGCTTTCTTT. Translation: CSAPSGHMNTEAFF.

This clonotype was detected ten times or more. The chain employs TRBV27 and TRBJ2-1; D is unresolved. V was clipped by 6 bases and J by 9 bases, with 15 bases between them. CDR1 and CDR2 (germline): MNHEY, SMNVEV (reference sequence). CDR3 length equals 13 residues. In DNA form, the CDR3 reads TGTGCCAGCAGGCCCTCGGTGGGGTCTGAGCAGTTCTTC. Protein product: CASRPSVGSEQFF.